This T cell receptor (beta chain) was sequenced for a study of neurological immune-mediated disorders. General study findings and limits: Expanded clones shared no identical CDR3 amino acid sequences across subjects, which suggested private TCR-beta repertoires in all groups.

This clonotype is deemed medium-sized. Antigen: not known. This CDR3 is built from 13 residues. Trimming pared 2 bases from V and 1 base from J, leaving 5 bases between. Germline V gene lookup returns CDR1 MNHEY and CDR2 SVGAGI. The cDNA was synthesized by 5'RACE incorporating 10-nucleotide random UMIs. One entry per CDR3 protein, called by TCRdb with MiXCR from the 5' RACE reads. Seen here are tens of thousands of distinct CDR3 sequences, about 13% observed once, and the top ten hold over 1%. The origin of this receptor is a female donor in good health. The chain recombines TRBV6-5 with TRBJ1-2; tentative D call: TRBD1 (5 bases). The sequenced sample consisted of PBMCs. CDR3 loop: CASSYQGNYGYTF. The CDR3 DNA reads as TGTGCCAGCAGTTACCAGGGTAACTATGGCTACACCTTC.